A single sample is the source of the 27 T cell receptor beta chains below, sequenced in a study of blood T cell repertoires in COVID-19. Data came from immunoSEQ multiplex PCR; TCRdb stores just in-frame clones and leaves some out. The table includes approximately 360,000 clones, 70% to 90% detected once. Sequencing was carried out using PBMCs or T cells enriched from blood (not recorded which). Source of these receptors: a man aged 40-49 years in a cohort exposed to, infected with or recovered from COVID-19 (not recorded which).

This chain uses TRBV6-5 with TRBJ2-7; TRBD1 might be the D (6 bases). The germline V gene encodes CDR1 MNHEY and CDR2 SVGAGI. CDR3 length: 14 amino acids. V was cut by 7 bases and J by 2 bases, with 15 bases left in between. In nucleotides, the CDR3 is TGTGCCAGCAACCCTCTCACAGGGCCCTACGAGCAGTACTTC. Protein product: CASNPLTGPYEQYF.

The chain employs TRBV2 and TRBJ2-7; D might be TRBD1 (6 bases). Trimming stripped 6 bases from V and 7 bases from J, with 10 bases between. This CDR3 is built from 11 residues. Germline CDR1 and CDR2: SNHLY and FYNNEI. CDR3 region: CASRIQGEQYF. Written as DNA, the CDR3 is TGTGCCAGCAGGATTCAGGGGGAGCAGTACTTC.

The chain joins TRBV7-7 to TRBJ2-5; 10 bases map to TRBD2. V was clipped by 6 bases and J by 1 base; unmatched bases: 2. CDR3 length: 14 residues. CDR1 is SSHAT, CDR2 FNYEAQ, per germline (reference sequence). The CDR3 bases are TGTGCCAGCAGTCCTAGCGGGAGCCAAGAGACCCAGTACTTC. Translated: CASSPSGSQETQYF.

Here the CDR3 DNA reads TGTGCCAGCAGCAACCGGGACATAAACACTGAAGCTTTCTTT. Encoded protein: CASSNRDINTEAFF. The V gene is TRBV7-8, the J gene TRBJ1-1, with D possibly being TRBD1 (6 bases). V was cut by 5 bases and J by 2 bases, with 12 bases left in between. The CDR3 totals 14 residues. Germline V lookup: CDR1 SGHVS, CDR2 FQNEAQ.

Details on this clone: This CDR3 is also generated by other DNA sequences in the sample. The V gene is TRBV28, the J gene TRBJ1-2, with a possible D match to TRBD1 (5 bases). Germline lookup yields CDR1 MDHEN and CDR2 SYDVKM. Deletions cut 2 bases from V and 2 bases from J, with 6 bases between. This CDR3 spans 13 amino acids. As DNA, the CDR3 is TGTGCCAGCAGTTTAGACAGAAACTATGGCTACACCTTC. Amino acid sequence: CASSLDRNYGYTF.

The CDR3 DNA reads TGTGCCAGCAGCTTAGATAGTACAGACCGCAATCAGCCCCAGCATTTT. The encoded protein is CASSLDSTDRNQPQHF. The chain combines TRBV7-2 with TRBJ1-5; D uncertain. The germline V and J ends were trimmed by 1 base and 2 bases, with 12 bases remaining between them. The CDR3 spans 16 residues. CDR1 is SGHTA, CDR2 FQGNSA, per germline.

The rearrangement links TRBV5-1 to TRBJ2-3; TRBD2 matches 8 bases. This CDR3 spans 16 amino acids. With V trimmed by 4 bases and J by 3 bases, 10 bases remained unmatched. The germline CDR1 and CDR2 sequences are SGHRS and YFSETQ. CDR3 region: CASSPVPGLGTDTQYF. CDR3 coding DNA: TGCGCCAGCAGCCCAGTTCCGGGACTAGGGACAGATACGCAGTATTTT.

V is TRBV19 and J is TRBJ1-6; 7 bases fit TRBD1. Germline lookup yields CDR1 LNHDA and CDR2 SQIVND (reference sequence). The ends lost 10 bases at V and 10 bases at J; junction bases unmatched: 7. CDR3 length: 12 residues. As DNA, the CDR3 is TGTGCCACCCAGGGGGTCGGGTCACCCCTCCACTTT. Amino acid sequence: CATQGVGSPLHF.

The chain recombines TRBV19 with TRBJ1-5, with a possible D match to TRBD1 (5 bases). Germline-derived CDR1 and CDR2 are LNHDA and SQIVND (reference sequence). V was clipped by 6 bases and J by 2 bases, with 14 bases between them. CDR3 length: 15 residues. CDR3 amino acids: CASRQGSIGNQPQHF. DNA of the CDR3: TGTGCCAGTAGGCAGGGTTCGATAGGCAATCAGCCCCAGCATTTT.

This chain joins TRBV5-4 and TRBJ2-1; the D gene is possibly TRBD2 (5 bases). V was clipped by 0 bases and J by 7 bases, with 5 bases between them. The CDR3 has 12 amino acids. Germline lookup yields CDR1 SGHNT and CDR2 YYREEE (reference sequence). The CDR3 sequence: CASSLGENEQFF. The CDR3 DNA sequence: TGTGCCAGCAGCTTGGGGGAGAATGAGCAGTTCTTC.

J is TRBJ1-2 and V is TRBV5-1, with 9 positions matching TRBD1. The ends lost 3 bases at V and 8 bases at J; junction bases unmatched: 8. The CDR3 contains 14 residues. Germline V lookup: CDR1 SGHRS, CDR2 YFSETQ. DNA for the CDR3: TGCGCCAGCAGCTCGACAGGGGGAACGGAAGGCTACACCTTC. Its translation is CASSSTGGTEGYTF.

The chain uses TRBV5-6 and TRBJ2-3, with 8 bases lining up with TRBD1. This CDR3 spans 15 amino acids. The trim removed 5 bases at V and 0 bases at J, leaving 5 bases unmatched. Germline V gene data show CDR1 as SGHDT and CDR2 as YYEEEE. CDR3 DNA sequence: TGTGCCAGCAGTTTCCGACAGGGGAGCACAGATACGCAGTATTTT. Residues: CASSFRQGSTDTQYF.

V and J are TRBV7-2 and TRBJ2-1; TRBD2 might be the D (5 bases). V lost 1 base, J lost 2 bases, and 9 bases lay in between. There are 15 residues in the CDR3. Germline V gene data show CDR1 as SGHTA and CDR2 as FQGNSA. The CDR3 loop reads CASSLDGKTYNEQFF. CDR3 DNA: TGTGCCAGCAGCTTAGACGGGAAGACCTACAATGAGCAGTTCTTC. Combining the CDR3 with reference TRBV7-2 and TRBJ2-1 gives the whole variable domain GAGVSQSPSNKVTEKGKDVELRCDPISGHTALYWYRQSLGQGLEFLIYFQGNSAPDKSGLPSDRFSAERTGGSVSTLTIQRTQQEDSAVYLCASSLDGKTYNEQFFGPGTRLTVL.

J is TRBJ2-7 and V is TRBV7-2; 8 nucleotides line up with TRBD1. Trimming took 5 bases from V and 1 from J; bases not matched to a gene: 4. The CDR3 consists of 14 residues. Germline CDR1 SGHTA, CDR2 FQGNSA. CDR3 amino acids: CASSTRQGSYEQYF. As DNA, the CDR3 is TGTGCCAGCAGCACCCGACAGGGGTCCTACGAGCAGTACTTC.

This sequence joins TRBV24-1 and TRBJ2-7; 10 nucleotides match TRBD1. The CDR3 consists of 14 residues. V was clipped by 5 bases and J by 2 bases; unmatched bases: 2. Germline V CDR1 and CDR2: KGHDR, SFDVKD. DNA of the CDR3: TGTGCCACCAGTGGGGGACAGGGGACCTACGAGCAGTACTTC. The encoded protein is CATSGGQGTYEQYF.

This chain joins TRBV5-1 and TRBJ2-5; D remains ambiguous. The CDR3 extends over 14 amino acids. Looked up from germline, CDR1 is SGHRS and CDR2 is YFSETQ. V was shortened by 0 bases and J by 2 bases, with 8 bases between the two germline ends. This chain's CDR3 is CASSLGYQQETQYF. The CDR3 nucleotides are TGCGCCAGCAGCTTGGGCTACCAACAAGAGACCCAGTACTTC. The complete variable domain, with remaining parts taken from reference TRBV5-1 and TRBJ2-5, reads KAGVTQTPRYLIKTRGQQVTLSCSPISGHRSVSWYQQTPGQGLQFLFEYFSETQRNKGNFPGRFSGRQFSNSRSEMNVSTLELGDSALYLCASSLGYQQETQYFGPGTRLLVL.

The CDR3 region has the DNA TGTGCCAGCAGCACCACTAGCGGGAGCCCCGGGGAGCTGTTTTTT. This codes for CASSTTSGSPGELFF. V is TRBV28 and J is TRBJ2-2; 11 bases fit TRBD2. Germline values: CDR1 MDHEN, CDR2 SYDVKM. With V trimmed by 6 bases and J by 6 bases, 6 bases remained unmatched. CDR3 length equals 15 residues.

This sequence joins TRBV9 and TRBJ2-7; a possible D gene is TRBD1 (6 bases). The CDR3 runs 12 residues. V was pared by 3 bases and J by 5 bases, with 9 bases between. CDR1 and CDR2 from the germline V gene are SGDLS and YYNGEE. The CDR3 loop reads CASSARQDEQYF. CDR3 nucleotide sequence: TGTGCCAGCAGCGCAAGACAGGACGAGCAGTACTTC.

Here the CDR3 reads CASRPDRGSGNTIYF. The CDR3, as DNA: TGCGCCAGCAGACCCGACAGGGGGTCTGGAAACACCATATATTTT. The chain recombines TRBV5-1 with TRBJ1-3, with 9 bases that match TRBD1. Per germline, CDR1 SGHRS and CDR2 YFSETQ. The CDR3 totals 15 residues. With V trimmed by 5 bases and J by 1 base, 4 bases remained unmatched.

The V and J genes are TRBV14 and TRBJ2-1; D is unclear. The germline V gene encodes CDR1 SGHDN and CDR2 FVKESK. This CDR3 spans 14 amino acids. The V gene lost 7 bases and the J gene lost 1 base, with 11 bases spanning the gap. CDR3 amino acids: CASTPSSSYNEQFF. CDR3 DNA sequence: TGTGCCAGCACCCCTTCTAGTTCCTACAATGAGCAGTTCTTC. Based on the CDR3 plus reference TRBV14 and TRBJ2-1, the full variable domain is EAGVTQFPSHSVIEKGQTVTLRCDPISGHDNLYWYRRVMGKEIKFLLHFVKESKQDESGMPNNRFLAERTGGTYSTLKVQPAELEDSGVYFCASTPSSSYNEQFFGPGTRLTVL.

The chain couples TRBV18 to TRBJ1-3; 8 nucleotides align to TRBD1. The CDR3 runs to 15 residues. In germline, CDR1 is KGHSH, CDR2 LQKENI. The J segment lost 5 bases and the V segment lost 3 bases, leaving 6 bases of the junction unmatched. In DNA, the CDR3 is TGTGCCAGCTCACCTTGGGACAGGTCAAGAAACACCATATATTTT. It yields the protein CASSPWDRSRNTIYF.

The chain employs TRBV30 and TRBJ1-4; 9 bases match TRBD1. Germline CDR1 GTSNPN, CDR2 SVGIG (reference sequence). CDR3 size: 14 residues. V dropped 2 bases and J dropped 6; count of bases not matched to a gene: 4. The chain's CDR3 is CAWSRGQGYEKLFF. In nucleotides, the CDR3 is TGTGCCTGGAGTAGGGGACAGGGCTATGAAAAACTGTTTTTT. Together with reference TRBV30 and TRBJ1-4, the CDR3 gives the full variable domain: SQTIHQWPATLVQPVGSPLSLECTVEGTSNPNLYWYRQAAGRGLQLLFYSVGIGQISSEVPQNLSASRPQDRQFILSSKKLLLSDSGFYLCAWSRGQGYEKLFFGSGTQLSVL.

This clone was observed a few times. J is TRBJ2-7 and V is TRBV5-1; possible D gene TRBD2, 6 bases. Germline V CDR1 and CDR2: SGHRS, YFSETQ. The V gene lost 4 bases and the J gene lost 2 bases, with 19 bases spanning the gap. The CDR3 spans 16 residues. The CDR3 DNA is TGCGCCAGCAGCCAAGCCGGGGGAGTCAAAACCTACGAGCAGTACTTC. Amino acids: CASSQAGGVKTYEQYF. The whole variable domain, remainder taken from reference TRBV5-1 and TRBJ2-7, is KAGVTQTPRYLIKTRGQQVTLSCSPISGHRSVSWYQQTPGQGLQFLFEYFSETQRNKGNFPGRFSGRQFSNSRSEMNVSTLELGDSALYLCASSQAGGVKTYEQYFGPGTRLTVT.

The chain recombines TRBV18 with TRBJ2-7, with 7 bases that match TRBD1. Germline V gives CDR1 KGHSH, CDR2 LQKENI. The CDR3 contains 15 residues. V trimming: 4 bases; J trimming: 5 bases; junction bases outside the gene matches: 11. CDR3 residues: CASSLIPGQSHEQYF. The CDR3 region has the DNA TGTGCCAGCTCACTAATCCCGGGACAGTCCCACGAGCAGTACTTC.

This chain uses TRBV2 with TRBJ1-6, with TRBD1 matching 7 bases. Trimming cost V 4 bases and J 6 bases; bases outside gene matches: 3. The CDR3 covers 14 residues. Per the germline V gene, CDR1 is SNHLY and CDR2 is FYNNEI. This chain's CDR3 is CASSGQGGNSPLHF. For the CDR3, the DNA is TGTGCCAGCAGTGGACAGGGAGGTAATTCACCCCTCCACTTT.

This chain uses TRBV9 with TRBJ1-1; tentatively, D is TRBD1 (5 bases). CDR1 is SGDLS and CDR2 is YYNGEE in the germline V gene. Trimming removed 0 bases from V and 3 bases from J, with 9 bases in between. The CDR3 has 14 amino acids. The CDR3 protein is CASSVARADTEAFF. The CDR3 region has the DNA TGTGCCAGCAGCGTAGCCAGGGCGGACACTGAAGCTTTCTTT.

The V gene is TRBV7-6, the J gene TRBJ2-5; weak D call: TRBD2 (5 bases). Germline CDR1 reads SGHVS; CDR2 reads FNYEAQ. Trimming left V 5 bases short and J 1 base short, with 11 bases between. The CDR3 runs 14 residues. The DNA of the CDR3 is TGTGCCAGCAGCCCGATTGCGGGCCAAGAGACCCAGTACTTC. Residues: CASSPIAGQETQYF.